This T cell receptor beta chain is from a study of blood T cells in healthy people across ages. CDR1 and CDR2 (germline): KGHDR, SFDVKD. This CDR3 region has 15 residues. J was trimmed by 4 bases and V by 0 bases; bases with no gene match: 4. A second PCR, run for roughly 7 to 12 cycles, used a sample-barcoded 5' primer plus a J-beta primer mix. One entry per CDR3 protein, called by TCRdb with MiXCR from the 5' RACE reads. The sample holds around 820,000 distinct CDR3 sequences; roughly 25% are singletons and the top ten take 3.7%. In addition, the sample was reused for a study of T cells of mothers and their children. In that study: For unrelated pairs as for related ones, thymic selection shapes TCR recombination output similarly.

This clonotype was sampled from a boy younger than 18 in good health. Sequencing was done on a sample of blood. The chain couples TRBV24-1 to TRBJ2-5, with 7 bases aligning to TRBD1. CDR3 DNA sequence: TGTGCCACCAGTGATTTGTACCAGGGGGTAGAGACCCAGTACTTC. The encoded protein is CATSDLYQGVETQYF.